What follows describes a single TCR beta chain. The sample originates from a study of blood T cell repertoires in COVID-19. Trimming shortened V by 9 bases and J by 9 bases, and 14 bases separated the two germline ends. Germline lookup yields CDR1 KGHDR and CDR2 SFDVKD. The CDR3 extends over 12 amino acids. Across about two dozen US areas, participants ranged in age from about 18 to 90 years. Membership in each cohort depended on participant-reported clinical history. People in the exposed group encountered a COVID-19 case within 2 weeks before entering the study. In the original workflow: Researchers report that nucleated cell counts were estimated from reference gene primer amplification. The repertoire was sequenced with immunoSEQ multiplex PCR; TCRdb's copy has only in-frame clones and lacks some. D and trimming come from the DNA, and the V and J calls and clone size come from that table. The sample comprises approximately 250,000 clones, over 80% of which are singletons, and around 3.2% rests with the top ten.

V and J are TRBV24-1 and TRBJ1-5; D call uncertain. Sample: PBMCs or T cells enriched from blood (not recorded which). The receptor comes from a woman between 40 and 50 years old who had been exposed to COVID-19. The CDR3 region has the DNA TGTGCCACCGCCGGGGAAGAAGGGCCCCAGCATTTT. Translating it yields CATAGEEGPQHF.